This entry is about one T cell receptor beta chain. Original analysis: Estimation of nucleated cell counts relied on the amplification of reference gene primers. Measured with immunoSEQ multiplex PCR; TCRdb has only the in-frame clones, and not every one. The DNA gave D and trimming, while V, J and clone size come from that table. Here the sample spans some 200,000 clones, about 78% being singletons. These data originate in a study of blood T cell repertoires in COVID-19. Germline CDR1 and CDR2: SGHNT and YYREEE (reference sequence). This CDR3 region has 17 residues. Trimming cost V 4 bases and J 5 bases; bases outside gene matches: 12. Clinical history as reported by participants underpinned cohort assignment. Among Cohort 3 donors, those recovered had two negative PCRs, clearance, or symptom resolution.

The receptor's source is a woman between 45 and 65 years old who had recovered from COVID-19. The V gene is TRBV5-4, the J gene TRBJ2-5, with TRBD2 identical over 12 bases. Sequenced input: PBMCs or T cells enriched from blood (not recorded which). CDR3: CASSPRGLAGPGETQYF. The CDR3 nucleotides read TGTGCCAGCAGCCCGCGGGGACTAGCGGGCCCGGGGGAGACCCAGTACTTC. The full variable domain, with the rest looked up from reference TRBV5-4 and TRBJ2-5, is ETGVTQSPTHLIKTRGQQVTLRCSSQSGHNTVSWYQQALGQGPQFIFQYYREEENGRGNFPPRFSGLQFPNYSSELNVNALELDDSALYLCASSPRGLAGPGETQYFGPGTRLLVL.